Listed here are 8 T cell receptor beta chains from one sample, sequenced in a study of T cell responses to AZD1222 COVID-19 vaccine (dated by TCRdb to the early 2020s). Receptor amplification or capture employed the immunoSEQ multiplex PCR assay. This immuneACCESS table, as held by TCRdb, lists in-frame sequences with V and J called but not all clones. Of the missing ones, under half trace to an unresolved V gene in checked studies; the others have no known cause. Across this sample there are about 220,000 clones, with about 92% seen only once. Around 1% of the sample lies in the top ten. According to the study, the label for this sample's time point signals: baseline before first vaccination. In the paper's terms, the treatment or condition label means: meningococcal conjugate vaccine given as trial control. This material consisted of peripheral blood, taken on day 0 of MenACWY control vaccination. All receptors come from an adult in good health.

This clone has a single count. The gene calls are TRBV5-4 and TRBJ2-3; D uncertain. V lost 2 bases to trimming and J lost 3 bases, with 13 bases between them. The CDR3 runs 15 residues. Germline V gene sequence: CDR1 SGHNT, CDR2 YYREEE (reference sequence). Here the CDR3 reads CASSFGWSGTDTQYF. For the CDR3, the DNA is TGTGCCAGCAGCTTTGGGTGGTCAGGTACAGATACGCAGTATTTT.

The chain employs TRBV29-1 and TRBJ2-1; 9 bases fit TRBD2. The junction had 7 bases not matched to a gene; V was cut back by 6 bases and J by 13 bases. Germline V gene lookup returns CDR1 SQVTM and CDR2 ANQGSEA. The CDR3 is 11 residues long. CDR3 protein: CSVPSSGDQFF. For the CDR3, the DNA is TGCAGCGTCCCCTCTAGCGGGGATCAGTTCTTC.

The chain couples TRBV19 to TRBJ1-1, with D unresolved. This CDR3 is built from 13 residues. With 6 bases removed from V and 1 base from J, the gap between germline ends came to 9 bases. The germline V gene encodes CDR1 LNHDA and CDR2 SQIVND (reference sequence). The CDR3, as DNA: TGTGCCAGTAGAAGGGTCAAGAACACTGAAGCTTTCTTT. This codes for CASRRVKNTEAFF.

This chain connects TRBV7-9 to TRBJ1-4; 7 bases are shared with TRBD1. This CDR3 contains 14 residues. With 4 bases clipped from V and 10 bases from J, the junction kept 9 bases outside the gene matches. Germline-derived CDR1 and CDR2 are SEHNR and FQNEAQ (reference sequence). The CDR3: CASSSWDSAGKLFF. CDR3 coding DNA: TGTGCCAGCAGCTCCTGGGACAGCGCTGGAAAACTGTTTTTT. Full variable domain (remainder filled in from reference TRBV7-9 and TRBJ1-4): DTGVSQNPRHKITKRGQNVTFRCDPISEHNRLYWYRQTLGQGPEFLTYFQNEAQLEKSRLLSDRFSAERPKGSFSTLEIQRTEQGDSAMYLCASSSWDSAGKLFFGSGTQLSVL.

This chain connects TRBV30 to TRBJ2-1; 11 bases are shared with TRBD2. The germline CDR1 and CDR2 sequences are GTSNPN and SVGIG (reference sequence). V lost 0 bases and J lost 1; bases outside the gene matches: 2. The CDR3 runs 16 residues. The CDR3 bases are TGTGCCTGGAGTGTACTAGCGGGGGTTTCCTACAATGAGCAGTTCTTC. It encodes CAWSVLAGVSYNEQFF.

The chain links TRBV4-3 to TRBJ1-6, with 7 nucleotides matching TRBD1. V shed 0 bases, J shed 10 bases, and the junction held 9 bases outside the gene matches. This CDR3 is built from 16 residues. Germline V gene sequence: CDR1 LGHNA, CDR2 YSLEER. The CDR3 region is CASSQDHRQGKSPLHF. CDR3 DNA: TGCGCCAGCAGCCAAGATCACAGACAGGGAAAGTCACCCCTCCACTTT.

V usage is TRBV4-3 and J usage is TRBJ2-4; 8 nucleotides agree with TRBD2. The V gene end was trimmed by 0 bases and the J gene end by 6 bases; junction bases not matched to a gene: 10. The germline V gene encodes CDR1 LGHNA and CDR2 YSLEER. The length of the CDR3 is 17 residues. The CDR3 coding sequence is TGCGCCAGCAGCCAAGATGGGGCAGGGGCGGGGGGAAACATTCAGTACTTC. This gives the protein CASSQDGAGAGGNIQYF.

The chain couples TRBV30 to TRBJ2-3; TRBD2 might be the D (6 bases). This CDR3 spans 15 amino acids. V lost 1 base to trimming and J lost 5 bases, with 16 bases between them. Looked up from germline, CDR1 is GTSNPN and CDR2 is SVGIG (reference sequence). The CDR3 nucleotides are TGTGCCTGGAGTGGTAAGGAGGGGACGAAAGATACGCAGTATTTT. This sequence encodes CAWSGKEGTKDTQYF.